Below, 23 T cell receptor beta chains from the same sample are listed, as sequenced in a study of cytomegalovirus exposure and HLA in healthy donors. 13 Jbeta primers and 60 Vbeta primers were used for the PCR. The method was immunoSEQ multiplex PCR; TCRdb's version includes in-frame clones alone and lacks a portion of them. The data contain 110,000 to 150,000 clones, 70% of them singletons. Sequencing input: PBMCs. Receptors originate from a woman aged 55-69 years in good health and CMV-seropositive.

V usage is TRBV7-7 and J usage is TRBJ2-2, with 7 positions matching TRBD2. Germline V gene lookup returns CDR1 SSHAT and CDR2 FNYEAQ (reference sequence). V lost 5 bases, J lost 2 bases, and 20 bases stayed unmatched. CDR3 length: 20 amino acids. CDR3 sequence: CASSRNIMGGGLTNTGELFF. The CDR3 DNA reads TGTGCCAGCAGCCGGAACATAATGGGGGGGGGACTGACTAACACCGGGGAGCTGTTTTTT.

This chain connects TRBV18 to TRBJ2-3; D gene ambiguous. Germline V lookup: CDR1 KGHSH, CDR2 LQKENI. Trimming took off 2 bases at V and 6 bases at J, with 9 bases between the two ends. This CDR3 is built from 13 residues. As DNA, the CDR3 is TGTGCCAGCTCACCAAGGAGCGAGGATACGCAGTATTTT. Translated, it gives CASSPRSEDTQYF.

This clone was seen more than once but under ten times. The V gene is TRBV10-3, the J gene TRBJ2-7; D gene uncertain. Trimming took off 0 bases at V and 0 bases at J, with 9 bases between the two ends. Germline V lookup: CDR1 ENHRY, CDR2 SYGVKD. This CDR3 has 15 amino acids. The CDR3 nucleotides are TGTGCCATCAGTGAGTCTCGCGGTAGCTCCTACGAGCAGTACTTC. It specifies CAISESRGSSYEQYF.

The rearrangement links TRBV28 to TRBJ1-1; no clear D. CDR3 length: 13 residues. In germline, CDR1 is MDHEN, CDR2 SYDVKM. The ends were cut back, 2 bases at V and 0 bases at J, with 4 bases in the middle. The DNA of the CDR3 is TGTGCCAGCAGTTTACCGGTGAACACTGAAGCTTTCTTT. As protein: CASSLPVNTEAFF.

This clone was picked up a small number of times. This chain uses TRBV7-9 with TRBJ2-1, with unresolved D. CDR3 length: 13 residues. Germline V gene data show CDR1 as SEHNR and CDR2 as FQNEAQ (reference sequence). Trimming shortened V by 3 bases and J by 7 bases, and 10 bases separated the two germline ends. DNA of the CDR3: TGTGCCAGCAGCTTGATACCCCTAAATGAGCAGTTCTTC. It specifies CASSLIPLNEQFF.

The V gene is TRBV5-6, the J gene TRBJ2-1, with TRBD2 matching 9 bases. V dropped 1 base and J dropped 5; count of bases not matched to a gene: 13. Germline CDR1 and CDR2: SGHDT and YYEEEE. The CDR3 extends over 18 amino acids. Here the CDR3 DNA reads TGTGCCAGCAGCTTGCGTAGCGGGAGCCCCACCGGCCACAATGAGCAGTTCTTC. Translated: CASSLRSGSPTGHNEQFF.

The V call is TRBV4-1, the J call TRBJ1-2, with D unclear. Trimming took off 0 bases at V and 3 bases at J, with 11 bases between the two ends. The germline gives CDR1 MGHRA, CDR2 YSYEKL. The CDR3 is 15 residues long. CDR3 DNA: TGCGCCAGCAGCCAAGAAGACATTTCCGACTATGGCTACACCTTC. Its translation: CASSQEDISDYGYTF.

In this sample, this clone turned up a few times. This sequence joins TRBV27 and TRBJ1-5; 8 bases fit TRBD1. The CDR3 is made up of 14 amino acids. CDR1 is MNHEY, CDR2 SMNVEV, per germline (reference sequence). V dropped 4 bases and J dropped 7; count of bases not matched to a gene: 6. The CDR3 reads CASSSDRGGQPQHF. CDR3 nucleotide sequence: TGTGCCAGCAGTTCAGACAGGGGTGGACAGCCCCAGCATTTT.

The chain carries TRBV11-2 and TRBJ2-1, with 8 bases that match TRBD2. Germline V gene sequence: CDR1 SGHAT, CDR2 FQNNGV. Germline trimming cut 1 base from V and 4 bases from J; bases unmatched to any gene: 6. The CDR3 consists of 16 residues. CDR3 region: CASSLGISGIYNEQFF. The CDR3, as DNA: TGTGCCAGCAGCTTAGGGATTAGCGGGATTTACAATGAGCAGTTCTTC.

The CDR3 loop is CASSPQFPLQKQYF. The CDR3 DNA reads as TGCGCCAGCAGCCCCCAGTTTCCGCTCCAGAAGCAGTACTTC. V gene TRBV4-1 combines with J gene TRBJ2-7; D is uncertain. The V end lost 4 bases, the J end lost 8 bases, and 18 bases lay between the germline ends. Germline values: CDR1 MGHRA, CDR2 YSYEKL. This CDR3 spans 14 amino acids.

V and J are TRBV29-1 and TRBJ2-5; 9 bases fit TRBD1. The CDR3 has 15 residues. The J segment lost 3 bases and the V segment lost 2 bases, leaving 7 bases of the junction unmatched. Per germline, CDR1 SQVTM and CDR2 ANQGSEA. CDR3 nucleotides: TGCAGCGTTGAAAGAGGACAGGGGAGGGAAGAGACCCAGTACTTC. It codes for CSVERGQGREETQYF.

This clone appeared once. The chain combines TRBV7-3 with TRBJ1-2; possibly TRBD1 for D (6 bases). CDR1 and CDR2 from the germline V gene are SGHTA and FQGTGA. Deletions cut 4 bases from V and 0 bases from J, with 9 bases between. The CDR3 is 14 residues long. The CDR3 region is CASSSGTSNYGYTF. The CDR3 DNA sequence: TGTGCCAGCAGCTCAGGGACATCTAACTATGGCTACACCTTC.

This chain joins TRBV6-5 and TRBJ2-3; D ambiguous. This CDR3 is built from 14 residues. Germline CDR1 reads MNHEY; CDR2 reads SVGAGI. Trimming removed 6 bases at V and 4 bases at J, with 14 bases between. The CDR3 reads CASSPGDAPDTQYF. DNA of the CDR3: TGTGCCAGCAGCCCTGGAGATGCGCCAGATACGCAGTATTTT.

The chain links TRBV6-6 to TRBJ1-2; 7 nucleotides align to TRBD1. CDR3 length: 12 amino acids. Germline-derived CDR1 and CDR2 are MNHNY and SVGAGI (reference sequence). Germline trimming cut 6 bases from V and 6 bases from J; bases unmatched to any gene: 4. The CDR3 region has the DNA TGTGCCAGCAGGGCTGACAGGGATGGCTACACCTTC. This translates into CASRADRDGYTF.

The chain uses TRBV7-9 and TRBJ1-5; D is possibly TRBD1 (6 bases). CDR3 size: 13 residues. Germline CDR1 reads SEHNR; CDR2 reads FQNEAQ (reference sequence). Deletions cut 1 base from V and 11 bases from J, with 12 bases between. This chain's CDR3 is CASSLDRESAQHF. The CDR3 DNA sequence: TGTGCCAGCAGCTTAGACAGGGAATCGGCCCAGCATTTT. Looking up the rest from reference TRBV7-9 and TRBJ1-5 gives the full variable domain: DTGVSQNPRHKITKRGQNVTFRCDPISEHNRLYWYRQTLGQGPEFLTYFQNEAQLEKSRLLSDRFSAERPKGSFSTLEIQRTEQGDSAMYLCASSLDRESAQHFGDGTRLSIL.

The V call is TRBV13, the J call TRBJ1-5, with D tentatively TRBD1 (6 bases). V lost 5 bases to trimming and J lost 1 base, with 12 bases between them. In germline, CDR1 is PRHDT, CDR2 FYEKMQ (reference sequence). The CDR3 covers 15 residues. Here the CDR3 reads CASSKQGGSNQPQHF. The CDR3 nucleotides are TGTGCCAGCAGCAAACAGGGAGGGAGCAATCAGCCCCAGCATTTT.

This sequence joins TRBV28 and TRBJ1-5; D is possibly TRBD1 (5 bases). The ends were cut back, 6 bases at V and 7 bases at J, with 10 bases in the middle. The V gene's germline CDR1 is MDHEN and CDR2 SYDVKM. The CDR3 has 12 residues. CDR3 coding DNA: TGTGCCAGCAGGTTGGGGGGGCAGCCCCAGCATTTT. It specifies CASRLGGQPQHF.

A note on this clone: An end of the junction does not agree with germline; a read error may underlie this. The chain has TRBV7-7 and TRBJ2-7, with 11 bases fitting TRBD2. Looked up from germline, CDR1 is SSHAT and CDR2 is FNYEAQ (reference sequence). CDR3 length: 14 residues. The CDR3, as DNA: TGTGCTAGCAGTACCGGGACTAGCGGTTCCGAGCAGTACTTC. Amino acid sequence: CASSTGTSGSEQYF.

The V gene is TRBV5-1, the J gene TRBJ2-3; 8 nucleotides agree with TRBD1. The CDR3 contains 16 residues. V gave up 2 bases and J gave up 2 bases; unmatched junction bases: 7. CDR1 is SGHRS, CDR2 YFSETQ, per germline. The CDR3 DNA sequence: TGCGCCAGCAGCTTTTCAGACAGGGGCCCCACAGATACGCAGTATTTT. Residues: CASSFSDRGPTDTQYF.

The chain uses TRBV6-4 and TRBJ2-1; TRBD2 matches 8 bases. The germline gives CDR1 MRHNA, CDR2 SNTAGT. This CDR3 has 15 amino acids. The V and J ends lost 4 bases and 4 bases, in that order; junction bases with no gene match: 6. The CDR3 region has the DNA TGTGCCAGCAGTGTGCAACTAGCGGATTACAATGAGCAGTTCTTC. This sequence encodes CASSVQLADYNEQFF.

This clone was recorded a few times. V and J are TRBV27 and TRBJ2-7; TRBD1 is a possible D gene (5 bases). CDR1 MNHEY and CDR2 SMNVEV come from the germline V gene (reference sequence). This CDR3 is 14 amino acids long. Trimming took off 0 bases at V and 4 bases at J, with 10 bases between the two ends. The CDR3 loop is CASSLSRTPYEQYF. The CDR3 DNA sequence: TGTGCCAGCAGTTTATCGAGGACACCTTACGAGCAGTACTTC.

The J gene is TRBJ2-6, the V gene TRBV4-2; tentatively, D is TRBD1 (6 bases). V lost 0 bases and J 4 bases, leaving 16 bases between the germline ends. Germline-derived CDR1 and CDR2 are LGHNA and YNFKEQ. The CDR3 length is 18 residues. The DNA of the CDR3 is TGTGCCAGCAGCCAAGATGGGGCAGGGGTATGGGGGGCCAACGTCCTGACTTTC. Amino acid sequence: CASSQDGAGVWGANVLTF.

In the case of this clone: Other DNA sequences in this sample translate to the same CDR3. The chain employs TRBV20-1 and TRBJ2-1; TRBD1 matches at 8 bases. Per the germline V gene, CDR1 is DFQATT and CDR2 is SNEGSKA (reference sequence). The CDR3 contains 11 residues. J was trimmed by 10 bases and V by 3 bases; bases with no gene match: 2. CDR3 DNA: TGCAGTGCTAGCCCAGGGGGCGAGCAGTTCTTC. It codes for CSASPGGEQFF.